What follows are 21 T cell receptor beta chains derived from one specimen sequenced in a study of siplizumab effects on memory and regulatory T cells. The repertoire was sequenced with immunoSEQ multiplex PCR; TCRdb's copy has only in-frame clones and lacks some. The data hold over 55,000 clones, with approximately 82% observed a single time. Input material: memory CD4+ T cells sorted from blood. The receptors derive from a human donor in good health.

This rearrangement joins TRBV29-1 to TRBJ2-7; D unresolved. This CDR3 has 13 amino acids. Germline V lookup: CDR1 SQVTM, CDR2 ANQGSEA. Trimming cost V 4 bases and J 1 base, with 11 bases left between them. CDR3 nucleotide sequence: TGCAGCGTTGTCTATGCAGGATCCTACGAGCAGTACTTC. This gives the protein CSVVYAGSYEQYF.

This chain joins TRBV7-9 and TRBJ1-1, with no clear D. The CDR3 is made up of 10 amino acids. Looked up from germline, CDR1 is SEHNR and CDR2 is FQNEAQ (reference sequence). Trimming pared 7 bases from V and 7 bases from J, leaving 7 bases between. The CDR3 nucleotides are TGTGCCAGCACGACACTTGAAGCTTTCTTT. Protein sequence: CASTTLEAFF.

The chain links TRBV19 to TRBJ2-1, with D unclear. This CDR3 contains 14 residues. V was trimmed by 7 bases and J by 1 base, leaving 11 bases between them. The germline V gene encodes CDR1 LNHDA and CDR2 SQIVND (reference sequence). Written as DNA, the CDR3 is TGTGCCAGTACTCTGACCGGGTCCTACAATGAGCAGTTCTTC. Translating it yields CASTLTGSYNEQFF.

This chain uses TRBV11-3 with TRBJ2-3, with a tentative D call TRBD1 (5 bases). The length of the CDR3 is 14 residues. The V gene lost 4 bases and the J gene lost 2 bases, with 10 bases spanning the gap. Looked up from germline, CDR1 is SGHNT and CDR2 is YENEEA. As DNA, the CDR3 is TGTGCCAGCAGCTCCGGACACCCCACAGATACGCAGTATTTT. This encodes CASSSGHPTDTQYF.

The rearrangement uses TRBV7-3 and TRBJ2-2; TRBD2 aligns across 8 bases. The germline V gene encodes CDR1 SGHTA and CDR2 FQGTGA. The V segment lost 0 bases and the J segment 4 bases; nucleotides outside the gene matches: 13. This CDR3 is 19 amino acids long. The CDR3 loop is CASSLTTARAGGRTGELFF. CDR3 coding DNA: TGTGCCAGCAGCTTAACCACTGCTAGGGCGGGAGGACGCACCGGGGAGCTGTTTTTT.

The chain recombines TRBV18 with TRBJ1-5; D call uncertain. The CDR3 totals 15 residues. V was pared by 4 bases and J by 1 base, with 11 bases between. Germline V gene sequence: CDR1 KGHSH, CDR2 LQKENI. In nucleotides, the CDR3 is TGTGCCAGCTCACTAAGCGGATCCAGCAATCAGCCCCAGCATTTT. Translation: CASSLSGSSNQPQHF.

The rearrangement links TRBV10-3 to TRBJ1-2; 7 bases map to TRBD1. Looked up from germline, CDR1 is ENHRY and CDR2 is SYGVKD. Trimming at V came to 6 bases and at J to 6 bases, leaving 7 bases not matched to a gene. The CDR3 loop spans 13 amino acids. CDR3 residues: CAISETGHNGYTF. The DNA of the CDR3 is TGTGCCATCAGCGAGACAGGGCACAATGGCTACACCTTC.

This clone was detected once. The J gene is TRBJ2-5, the V gene TRBV7-2, with D perhaps TRBD2 (6 bases). The CDR3 is 14 amino acids. Looked up from germline, CDR1 is SGHTA and CDR2 is FQGNSA. Trimming shortened V by 5 bases and J by 4 bases, and 14 bases separated the two germline ends. CDR3 sequence (DNA): TGTGCCAGCAGCCGTTATGGGGGAGGAGAGACCCAGTACTTC. Protein sequence: CASSRYGGGETQYF.

CDR3 nucleotides: TGTGCCAGCAGTCCTAGTGGGAATGAGCAGTTCTTC. Protein sequence: CASSPSGNEQFF. This rearrangement joins TRBV6-1 to TRBJ2-1; D not resolved. Trimming shortened V by 5 bases and J by 7 bases, and 9 bases separated the two germline ends. The CDR3 has 12 amino acids. Looked up from germline, CDR1 is MNHNS and CDR2 is SASEGT.

The rearrangement uses TRBV2 and TRBJ2-2; TRBD2 might be the D (6 bases). V lost 4 bases to trimming and J lost 4 bases, with 7 bases between them. CDR1 is SNHLY and CDR2 is FYNNEI in the germline V gene. The CDR3 has 13 amino acids. The CDR3 loop reads CASSVGGTGELFF. The CDR3 coding sequence is TGTGCCAGCAGTGTGGGGGGCACCGGGGAGCTGTTTTTT. Based on the CDR3 plus reference TRBV2 and TRBJ2-2, the full variable domain is EPEVTQTPSHQVTQMGQEVILRCVPISNHLYFYWYRQILGQKVEFLVSFYNNEISEKSEIFDDQFSVERPDGSNFTLKIRSTKLEDSAMYFCASSVGGTGELFFGEGSRLTVL.

V and J are TRBV10-2 and TRBJ2-3; the D gene is possibly TRBD2 (5 bases). The V gene's germline CDR1 is WSHSY and CDR2 SAAADI. V was pared by 6 bases and J by 2 bases, with 12 bases between. The CDR3 extends over 14 amino acids. This chain's CDR3 is CASSDGVYTDTQYF. The CDR3 DNA is TGCGCCAGCAGCGACGGGGTCTACACAGATACGCAGTATTTT.

This clone was counted between two and nine times. The chain couples TRBV20-1 to TRBJ1-4; no clear D gene. Germline CDR1 DFQATT, CDR2 SNEGSKA (reference sequence). V was trimmed by 3 bases and J by 10 bases, leaving 9 bases between them. The CDR3 spans 11 residues. Here the CDR3 DNA reads TGCAGTGCTAGTCTACTGGGAAAACTGTTTTTT. The encoded protein is CSASLLGKLFF.

In this sample, this clone turned up a few times. V gene TRBV2 combines with J gene TRBJ2-3; D not certain. Deletions cut 7 bases from V and 2 bases from J, with 7 bases between. Germline lookup yields CDR1 SNHLY and CDR2 FYNNEI. This CDR3 has 12 residues. The CDR3 loop reads CASTLYTDTQYF. DNA of the CDR3: TGTGCCAGCACCCTTTACACAGATACGCAGTATTTT.

The rearrangement uses TRBV9 and TRBJ2-3, with D hard to call. Germline lookup yields CDR1 SGDLS and CDR2 YYNGEE. The CDR3 length is 12 residues. The germline V and J ends were trimmed by 5 bases and 1 base, with 5 bases remaining between them. DNA for the CDR3: TGTGCCAGCAGTTATGGCACAGATACGCAGTATTTT. This translates into CASSYGTDTQYF.

V gene TRBV19 combines with J gene TRBJ1-5; D may be TRBD1 (5 bases). V gave up 11 bases and J gave up 8 bases, with 16 bases separating them. This CDR3 is 12 amino acids long. CDR1 LNHDA and CDR2 SQIVND come from the germline V gene (reference sequence). The DNA for the CDR3 is TGTGCCTCATCGGGGCAGGCGGAGCCCCAGCATTTT. Amino acid sequence: CASSGQAEPQHF.

This chain connects TRBV27 to TRBJ1-3; possibly TRBD1 for D (6 bases). The CDR3 has 14 amino acids. Trimming pared 6 bases from V and 4 bases from J, leaving 13 bases between. CDR1 is MNHEY, CDR2 SMNVEV, per germline (reference sequence). DNA of the CDR3: TGTGCCAGCAGCTTCACAGGGTTCGGAAACACCATATATTTT. Encoded protein: CASSFTGFGNTIYF.

The chain employs TRBV27 and TRBJ2-1; 8 positions agree with TRBD2. This CDR3 region has 15 residues. Germline loops: CDR1 MNHEY, CDR2 SMNVEV (reference sequence). V shed 8 bases, J shed 4 bases, and the junction held 10 bases outside the gene matches. DNA of the CDR3: TGTGCCAGCGCATCCCCACGGGGGGGTTACAATGAGCAGTTCTTC. Residues: CASASPRGGYNEQFF.

J is TRBJ1-2 and V is TRBV4-1; 9 bases map to TRBD1. Germline CDR1 MGHRA, CDR2 YSYEKL. The V segment lost 4 bases and the J segment 5 bases; nucleotides outside the gene matches: 8. The CDR3 totals 15 residues. This CDR3 is CASSRRGQGEYGYTF. CDR3 coding DNA: TGCGCCAGCAGCCGACGGGGACAGGGAGAGTATGGCTACACCTTC.

The CDR3 loop reads CASRWDRGANSPLHF. CDR3 DNA: TGCGCCAGCAGGTGGGACAGGGGGGCGAATTCACCCCTCCACTTT. This chain links TRBV5-1 with TRBJ1-6; TRBD1 aligns across 11 bases. J gave up 7 bases and V 5 bases, and 5 bases lay outside the gene matches. Germline loops: CDR1 SGHRS, CDR2 YFSETQ. This CDR3 spans 15 amino acids.

V and J are TRBV5-1 and TRBJ2-5; 11 positions agree with TRBD2. J was trimmed by 3 bases and V by 4 bases; bases with no gene match: 11. The CDR3 extends over 17 amino acids. Germline V gene lookup returns CDR1 SGHRS and CDR2 YFSETQ. The CDR3 DNA reads as TGCGCCAGCAGCGTCACTAGCGGGGGCGCCGGGGAAGAGACCCAGTACTTC. Its translation is CASSVTSGGAGEETQYF.

This clone came up once. J is TRBJ2-5 and V is TRBV30; 8 bases are a match to TRBD1. Germline assignment: CDR1 GTSNPN and CDR2 SVGIG (reference sequence). CDR3 size: 14 residues. J lost 2 bases, V lost 3 bases, and 5 bases had no gene match. In nucleotides, the CDR3 is TGTGCCTGGAGGGGGGACAGGTATCAAGAGACCCAGTACTTC. Amino acid sequence: CAWRGDRYQETQYF.